This T cell receptor beta chain was captured by sequencing in a study of T cell repertoires in cytomegalovirus infection (dated by TCRdb to about 2019). Notes on the research overall: Donor HLA type was relevant to the analysis, as public TCR beta signatures indicated carriage of CMV infection together with the matching HLA type. The study at large found these results: In both this cohort and an independent cohort of several hundred donors, the cumulative frequency of public TCR beta family members distinguished carriers of CMV infection plus the relevant HLA type. The ex vivo response was dominated by HLA-C-restricted CMV-specific TCR beta clonotypes, which also provided the single most frequent clonotype in two of eight donors.

At least ten counts were recorded for this clonotype. What antigen it recognizes has not been identified. Base quality data are lacking; no much larger clone is found one base away. CDR3 length: 11 amino acids, cysteine to phenylalanine. The only DNA kept is the CDR3, 33 bases in frame from the first base. Via the germline V gene, CDR1 is MNHEY and CDR2 SVGAGI. The V end loses 6 bases and the J end loses 6 bases, and a stretch of 6 bases separates them. Sequenced on an Illumina HiSeq 1500. In-frame beta chains were kept once TCRdb had trimmed the public reads at Q25 with fastp and called clones with MiXCR. CDR3 protein duplicates are merged, each entry listing the most common genes and DNA. Across this sample there are around 210,000 distinct CDR3 sequences, with 6.5% seen only once. The ten top clones hold around 6% of the sample.

The rearrangement joined TRBV6-5 to TRBJ2-1; TRBD2 is a weak D gene call, 5 bases matching. Sequences were obtained from PBMCs. The TCR originated in a human donor in good health (CMV status not recorded). Some clones in this sample may be carry-over from other donors' samples. The DNA sequence is TGTGCCAGCAGCCGGGGCAATGAGCAGTTCTTC. This sequence encodes CASSRGNEQFF.